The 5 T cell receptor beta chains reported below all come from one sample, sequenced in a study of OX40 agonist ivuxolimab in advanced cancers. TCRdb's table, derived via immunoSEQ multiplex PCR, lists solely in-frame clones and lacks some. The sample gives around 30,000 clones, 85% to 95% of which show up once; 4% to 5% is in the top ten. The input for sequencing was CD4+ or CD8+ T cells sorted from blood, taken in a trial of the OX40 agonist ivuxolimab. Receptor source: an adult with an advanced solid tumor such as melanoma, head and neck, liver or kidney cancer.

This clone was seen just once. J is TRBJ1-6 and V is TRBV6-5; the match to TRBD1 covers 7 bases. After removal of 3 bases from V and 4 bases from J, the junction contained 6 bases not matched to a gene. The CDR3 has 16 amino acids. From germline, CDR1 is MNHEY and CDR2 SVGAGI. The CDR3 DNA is TGTGCCAGCAGTTATGACAGGGACCAATATAATTCACCCCTCCACTTT. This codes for CASSYDRDQYNSPLHF.

The CDR3 protein is CASSLQETQYF. CDR3 bases: TGTGCCAGCTCATTGCAAGAGACCCAGTACTTC. V usage is TRBV18 and J usage is TRBJ2-5, with no clear D. V was trimmed by 5 bases and J by 2 bases, leaving 3 bases between them. CDR3 length: 11 amino acids. CDR1 and CDR2 from the germline V gene are KGHSH and LQKENI.

The CDR3 DNA is TGTGCCAGCAGCAAAGCACCGGGACTAGCTGGGAATGAGCAGTTCTTC. Translating it yields CASSKAPGLAGNEQFF. V is TRBV7-3 and J is TRBJ2-1; 9 bases match TRBD2. Germline V CDR1 and CDR2: SGHTA, FQGTGA. The J segment lost 7 bases and the V segment lost 5 bases, leaving 12 bases of the junction unmatched. CDR3 length: 16 residues.

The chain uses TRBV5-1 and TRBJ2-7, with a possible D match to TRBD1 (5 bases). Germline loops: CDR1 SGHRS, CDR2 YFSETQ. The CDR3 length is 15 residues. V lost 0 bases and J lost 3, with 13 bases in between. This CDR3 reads CASSLAGGAYYEQYF. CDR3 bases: TGCGCCAGCAGCTTGGCCGGTGGGGCTTACTACGAGCAGTACTTC. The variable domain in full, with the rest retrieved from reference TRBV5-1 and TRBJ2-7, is KAGVTQTPRYLIKTRGQQVTLSCSPISGHRSVSWYQQTPGQGLQFLFEYFSETQRNKGNFPGRFSGRQFSNSRSEMNVSTLELGDSALYLCASSLAGGAYYEQYFGPGTRLTVT.

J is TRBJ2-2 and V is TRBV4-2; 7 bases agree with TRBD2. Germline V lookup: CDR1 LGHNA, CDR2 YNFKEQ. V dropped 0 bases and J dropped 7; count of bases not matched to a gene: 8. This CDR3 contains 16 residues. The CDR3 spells CASSQDGASGRGELFF. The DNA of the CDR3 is TGTGCCAGCAGCCAAGATGGGGCTAGCGGTCGCGGGGAGCTGTTTTTT.